This TCR beta chain was profiled in a study of Graves' ophthalmopathy and Graves' hyperthyroidism. About the research overall: Peripheral blood collection took place at initial diagnosis, before any treatment.

7.5 to 10 ml of fresh blood yielded the PBMCs by density gradient. This clonotype showed up many times. Antigen specificity is unknown. TCR beta CDR3 amplification used RNA transcripts. HTBI primers served in a first-round RT-PCR, which a second-round multiplex PCR followed. TCRdb passed the multiplex PCR reads through MiXCR, listing each CDR3 protein once. The sample lists 400,000 or so distinct CDR3 sequences; approximately 18% were seen once. The CDR3 totals 17 residues. The ends lost 5 bases at V and 6 bases at J; junction bases unmatched: 14. Study-level points and caveats: Most expanded thyroid clonotypes above 0.001 frequency also appeared in blood. Sensitivity reached approximately 71% and specificity more than 72% when the model predicted ophthalmopathy progression.

This clonotype originated in an adult woman with stable Graves' hyperthyroidism. This chain joins TRBV12-3 or TRBV12-4 and TRBJ2-2; 8 positions match TRBD1. The material sequenced was peripheral blood. The chain's CDR3 is CASSPIPVRGRPGELFF. The CDR3 nucleotides are TGTGCCAGCAGTCCCATTCCCGTCAGGGGGCGCCCCGGGGAGCTGTTTTTT.